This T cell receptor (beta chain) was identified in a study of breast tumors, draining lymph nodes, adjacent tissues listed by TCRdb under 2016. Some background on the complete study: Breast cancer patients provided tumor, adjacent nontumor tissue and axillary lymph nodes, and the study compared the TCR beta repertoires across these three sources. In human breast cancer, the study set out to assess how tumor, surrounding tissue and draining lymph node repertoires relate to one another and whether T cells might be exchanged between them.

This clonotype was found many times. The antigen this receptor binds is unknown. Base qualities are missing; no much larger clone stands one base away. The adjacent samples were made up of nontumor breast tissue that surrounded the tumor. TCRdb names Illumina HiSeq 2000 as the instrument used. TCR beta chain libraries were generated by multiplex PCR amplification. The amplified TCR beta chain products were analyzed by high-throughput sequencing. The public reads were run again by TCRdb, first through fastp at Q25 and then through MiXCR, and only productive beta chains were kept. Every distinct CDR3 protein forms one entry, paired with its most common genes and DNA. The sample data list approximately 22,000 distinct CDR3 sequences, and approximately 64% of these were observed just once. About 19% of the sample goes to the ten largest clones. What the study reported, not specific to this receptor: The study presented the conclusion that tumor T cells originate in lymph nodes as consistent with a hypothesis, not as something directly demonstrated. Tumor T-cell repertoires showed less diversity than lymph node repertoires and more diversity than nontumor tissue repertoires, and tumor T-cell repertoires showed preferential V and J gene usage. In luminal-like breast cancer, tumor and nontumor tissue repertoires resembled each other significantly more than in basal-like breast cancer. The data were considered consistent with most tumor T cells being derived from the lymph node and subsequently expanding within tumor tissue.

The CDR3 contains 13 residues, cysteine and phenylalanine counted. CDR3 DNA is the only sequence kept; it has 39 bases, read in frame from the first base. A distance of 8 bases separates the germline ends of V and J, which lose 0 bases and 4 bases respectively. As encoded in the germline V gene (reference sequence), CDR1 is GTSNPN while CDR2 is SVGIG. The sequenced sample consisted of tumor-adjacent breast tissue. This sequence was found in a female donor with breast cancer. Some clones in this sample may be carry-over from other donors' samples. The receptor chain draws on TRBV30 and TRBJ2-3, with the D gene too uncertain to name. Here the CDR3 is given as CAWSVLGPDTQYF. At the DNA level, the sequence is TGTGCCTGGAGTGTACTCGGCCCAGATACGCAGTATTTT.